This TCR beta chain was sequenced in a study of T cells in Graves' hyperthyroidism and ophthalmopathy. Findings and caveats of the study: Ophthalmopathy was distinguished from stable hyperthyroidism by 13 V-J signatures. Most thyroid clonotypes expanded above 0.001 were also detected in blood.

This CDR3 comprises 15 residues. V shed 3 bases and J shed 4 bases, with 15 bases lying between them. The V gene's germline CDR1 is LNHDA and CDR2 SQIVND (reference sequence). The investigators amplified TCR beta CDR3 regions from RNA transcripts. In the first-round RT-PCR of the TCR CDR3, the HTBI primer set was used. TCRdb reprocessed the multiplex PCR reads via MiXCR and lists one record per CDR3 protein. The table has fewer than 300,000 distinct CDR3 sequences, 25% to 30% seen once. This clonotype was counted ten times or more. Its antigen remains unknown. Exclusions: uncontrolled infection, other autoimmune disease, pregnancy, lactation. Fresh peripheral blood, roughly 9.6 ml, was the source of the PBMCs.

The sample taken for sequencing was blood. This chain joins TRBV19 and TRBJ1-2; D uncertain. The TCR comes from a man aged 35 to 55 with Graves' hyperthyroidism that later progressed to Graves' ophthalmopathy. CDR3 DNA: TGTGCCAGTAGTATGCCCTCACCCGGCGGCTATGGCTACACCTTC. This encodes CASSMPSPGGYGYTF. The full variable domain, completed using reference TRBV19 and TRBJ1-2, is DGGITQSPKYLFRKEGQNVTLSCEQNLNHDAMYWYRQDPGQGLRLIYYSQIVNDFQKGDIAEGYSVSREKKESFPLTVTSAQKNPTAFYLCASSMPSPGGYGYTFGSGTRLTVV.